These 27 T cell receptor beta chains came from one sample sequenced in a study of blood T cells in healthy people across ages. The authors ran a second PCR of 7 to 11 cycles using a sample-barcoded 5' primer and a J-beta primer mix. TCRdb fed the 5' RACE reads into MiXCR, producing one record per CDR3 protein. The table has about 1,500,000 distinct CDR3 sequences, 25% to 30% seen once; the top ten hold 7.7%. Sequenced sample: blood. The receptors originated from a woman in her 30s in good health.

J is TRBJ2-2 and V is TRBV5-1, with TRBD1 identical over 7 bases. The CDR3 has 15 residues. The germline V gene encodes CDR1 SGHRS and CDR2 YFSETQ. With 4 bases clipped from V and 3 bases from J, the junction kept 6 bases outside the gene matches. The CDR3 DNA is TGCGCCAGCAGCCCCGACAGGGCGTACACCGGGGAGCTGTTTTTT. Amino acids: CASSPDRAYTGELFF.

The chain carries TRBV5-5 and TRBJ2-7; 9 bases agree with TRBD1. The length of the CDR3 is 16 residues. Germline CDR1 SGHKS, CDR2 YYEKEE (reference sequence). Trimming removed 4 bases from V and 7 bases from J; junction bases left unmatched: 15. The DNA of the CDR3 is TGTGCCAGCAGCGCTAATACCGGGACAGGGCATATTGAGCAGTACTTC. Its translation: CASSANTGTGHIEQYF. Supplemented by reference TRBV5-5 and TRBJ2-7, the full variable domain reads DAGVTQSPTHLIKTRGQQVTLRCSPISGHKSVSWYQQVLGQGPQFIFQYYEKEERGRGNFPDRFSARQFPNYSSELNVNALLLGDSALYLCASSANTGTGHIEQYFGPGTRLTVT.

This clonotype was counted between two and nine times. The chain couples TRBV18 to TRBJ1-2, with 8 bases fitting TRBD1. The CDR3 covers 15 residues. V shed 3 bases, J shed 7 bases, and the junction held 10 bases outside the gene matches. The germline CDR1 and CDR2 sequences are KGHSH and LQKENI. CDR3 sequence reads: CASSPRRQGSLGYTF. CDR3 DNA: TGTGCCAGCTCACCCAGGAGACAGGGGTCTCTTGGCTACACCTTC. The full variable domain, completed using reference TRBV18 and TRBJ1-2, is NAGVMQNPRHLVRRRGQEARLRCSPMKGHSHVYWYRQLPEEGLKFMVYLQKENIIDESGMPKERFSAEFPKEGPSILRIQQVVRGDSAAYFCASSPRRQGSLGYTFGSGTRLTVV.

The V and J genes are TRBV7-2 and TRBJ2-1; D gene uncertain. Germline V gene lookup returns CDR1 SGHTA and CDR2 FQGNSA. The CDR3 is made up of 13 amino acids. Trimming shortened V by 4 bases and J by 8 bases, and 12 bases separated the two germline ends. CDR3 sequence reads: CASSWNPADEQFF. CDR3 bases: TGTGCCAGCAGCTGGAACCCGGCCGATGAGCAGTTCTTC. Filled out from reference TRBV7-2 and TRBJ2-1, the complete variable domain reads GAGVSQSPSNKVTEKGKDVELRCDPISGHTALYWYRQSLGQGLEFLIYFQGNSAPDKSGLPSDRFSAERTGGSVSTLTIQRTQQEDSAVYLCASSWNPADEQFFGPGTRLTVL.

This clonotype was counted only a few times. The chain employs TRBV28 and TRBJ2-5; D gene ambiguous. The V gene's germline CDR1 is MDHEN and CDR2 SYDVKM. Trimming cost V 6 bases and J 4 bases, with 9 bases left between them. The CDR3 consists of 12 residues. Written as DNA, the CDR3 is TGTGCCAGCAGGGTACGTTTAGAGACCCAGTACTTC. Its translation is CASRVRLETQYF.

This sequence joins TRBV20-1 and TRBJ2-5, with TRBD2 matching over 15 bases. This CDR3 has 15 residues. CDR1 and CDR2 from the germline V gene are DFQATT and SNEGSKA (reference sequence). The CDR3 region has the DNA TGCAATGCCCTCTGGACTAGCGGGAGGGCCAATGAGCAGTACTTC. This gives the protein CNALWTSGRANEQYF.

The gene calls are TRBV6-5 and TRBJ2-6, with D perhaps TRBD1 (6 bases). Germline lookup yields CDR1 MNHEY and CDR2 SVGAGI. The CDR3 runs 16 residues. V gave up 1 base and J gave up 4 bases, with 11 bases separating them. The CDR3 region has the DNA TGTGCCAGCAGTTACTTCCAGGGGTCGGGGGCCAACGTCCTGACTTTC. Protein sequence: CASSYFQGSGANVLTF.

The rearrangement joins TRBV5-1 to TRBJ1-3; the D gene is possibly TRBD1 (5 bases). Deletions cut 2 bases from V and 0 bases from J, with 12 bases between. Germline V gene sequence: CDR1 SGHRS, CDR2 YFSETQ. The CDR3 loop spans 16 amino acids. The CDR3: CASSFYGAGSGNTIYF. CDR3 coding DNA: TGCGCCAGCAGCTTTTACGGGGCAGGCTCTGGAAACACCATATATTTT.

The chain recombines TRBV2 with TRBJ2-5; the D is unclear. The CDR3 length is 14 residues. CDR1 is SNHLY and CDR2 is FYNNEI in the germline V gene. Trimming took off 3 bases at V and 2 bases at J, with 10 bases between the two ends. Here the CDR3 reads CASSELSRQETQYF. As DNA, the CDR3 is TGTGCCAGCAGTGAGTTAAGCAGGCAAGAGACCCAGTACTTC.

In regard to this clonotype: The junction shows a germline mismatch at one end, possibly a read error. V usage is TRBV27 and J usage is TRBJ2-4, with D possibly matching TRBD2 (6 bases). The germline V gene has CDR1 MNHEY and CDR2 SMNVEV (reference sequence). The CDR3 is 17 amino acids. CDR3 nucleotide sequence: TGTACCAGCAGTTTATTGGGTGGCGGGGCGGCCAAAAACATTCAGTACTTC. Its protein product is CTSSLLGGGAAKNIQYF.

This rearrangement joins TRBV6-5 to TRBJ2-2; D perhaps matches TRBD1 (6 bases). The CDR3 is 16 residues long. Trimming pared 4 bases from V and 4 bases from J, leaving 16 bases between. Looked up from germline, CDR1 is MNHEY and CDR2 is SVGAGI. The DNA of the CDR3 is TGTGCCAGCAGTTCCCCAGGGGTCCGCCTCACCGGGGAGCTGTTTTTT. This translates into CASSSPGVRLTGELFF.

This clonotype was picked up many times. This sequence joins TRBV29-1 and TRBJ2-1; TRBD2 agrees at 8 bases. The junction had 5 bases not matched to a gene; V was cut back by 3 bases and J by 10 bases. Germline V gene sequence: CDR1 SQVTM, CDR2 ANQGSEA. The CDR3 has 12 residues. CDR3: CSVDRGGLEQFF. The CDR3 DNA sequence: TGCAGCGTTGACCGGGGGGGCTTGGAGCAGTTCTTC.

V gene TRBV9 combines with J gene TRBJ1-2; D remains ambiguous. The germline V and J ends were trimmed by 3 bases and 4 bases, with 16 bases remaining between them. The CDR3 is 15 amino acids. Germline loops: CDR1 SGDLS, CDR2 YYNGEE. This CDR3 is CASSARKGLPYGYTF. As DNA, the CDR3 is TGTGCCAGCAGCGCGAGAAAGGGATTGCCCTATGGCTACACCTTC.

The chain uses TRBV6-6 and TRBJ1-1; maybe TRBD1 (5 bases). The CDR3 has 12 residues. CDR1 MNHNY and CDR2 SVGAGI come from the germline V gene (reference sequence). The V and J ends lost 4 bases and 7 bases respectively, with 10 bases between them. The CDR3 sequence: CASSSMGDEAFF. As DNA, the CDR3 is TGTGCCAGCAGTTCAATGGGGGATGAAGCTTTCTTT.

This clonotype was observed a few times. The rearrangement links TRBV25-1 to TRBJ1-1, with D unresolved. Germline lookup yields CDR1 MGHDK and CDR2 SYGVNS. The CDR3 is made up of 14 amino acids. Between the trimmed V and J ends, which lost 2 bases and 4 bases, there was a span of 11 bases. CDR3 in amino acids: CASSEAGVLTEAFF. In DNA form, the CDR3 reads TGTGCCAGCAGTGAAGCCGGCGTGCTCACTGAAGCTTTCTTT.

This clonotype has at least ten counts. The gene calls are TRBV4-3 and TRBJ2-7, with D perhaps assigned TRBD1 or TRBD2 (6 bases each). The CDR3 has 18 residues. The germline CDR1 and CDR2 sequences are LGHNA and YSLEER. Trimming stripped 0 bases from V and 3 bases from J, with 21 bases between. This CDR3 is CASSQESNRDLGNYEQYF. The CDR3 DNA reads TGCGCCAGCAGCCAAGAGTCCAACAGGGACTTGGGAAACTACGAGCAGTACTTC.

Notes on this clonotype: This sequence may be a read error, since a much larger clone differs from it by one base. The chain has TRBV5-1 and TRBJ2-7; D may correspond to TRBD1 or TRBD2 (6 bases each). This CDR3 comprises 14 residues. V was cut by 2 bases and J by 5 bases, with 14 bases left in between. Germline loops: CDR1 SGHRS, CDR2 YFSETQ. CDR3 nucleotides: TGCGCCAGCAGCTTTCAGGGGTGGGAGGACGAGCAGTACTTC. This gives the protein CASSFQGWEDEQYF.

This chain connects TRBV9 to TRBJ2-2; D is ambiguous. The CDR3 is 14 amino acids. Germline values: CDR1 SGDLS, CDR2 YYNGEE. Trimming stripped 2 bases from V and 10 bases from J, with 15 bases between. The CDR3 loop is CASSVGSPVPELFF. The CDR3 DNA sequence: TGTGCCAGCAGCGTCGGCAGTCCGGTCCCGGAGCTGTTTTTT.

As concerns this clonotype: The junction does not match germline at one end; this may be a read error. V is TRBV7-2 and J is TRBJ2-1, with D perhaps matching TRBD2 (6 bases). The J call is in doubt because the DNA end fits TRBJ2-7 better. Germline V gives CDR1 SGHTA, CDR2 FQGNSA. CDR3 length: 16 residues. CDR3 region: CAGSLVGLPTYNEQYF. The CDR3 coding sequence is TGTGCCGGCAGCTTAGTAGGACTACCCACCTACAATGAGCAGTACTTC.

This chain connects TRBV20-1 to TRBJ1-6; D gene uncertain. The V gene lost 6 bases and the J gene lost 0 bases, with 6 bases spanning the gap. Germline V lookup: CDR1 DFQATT, CDR2 SNEGSKA (reference sequence). This CDR3 comprises 13 residues. DNA for the CDR3: TGCAGTGCCAGGAGCTCCTATAATTCACCCCTCCACTTT. Residues: CSARSSYNSPLHF.

Note on this clonotype: Sequence at one end of the junction differs from germline and may be a read error. The V and J genes are TRBV9 and TRBJ1-1; D may be TRBD1 (5 bases). The CDR3 totals 13 residues. In germline, CDR1 is SGDLS, CDR2 YYNGEE. The CDR3 sequence: CAGRSPGGTEAFF. Written as DNA, the CDR3 is TGTGCCGGCAGGAGTCCGGGGGGAACTGAAGCTTTCTTT.

This clonotype was counted at least ten times. The gene calls are TRBV7-9 and TRBJ2-7; 7 bases fit TRBD2. The V gene's germline CDR1 is SEHNR and CDR2 FQNEAQ (reference sequence). The trim removed 6 bases at V and 4 bases at J, leaving 6 bases unmatched. This CDR3 spans 13 amino acids. The CDR3 nucleotides are TGTGCCAGCAGACCTCCTAGCGGTTACGAGCAGTACTTC. Its translation: CASRPPSGYEQYF.

In its sample, this clonotype was seen many times. This chain links TRBV7-9 with TRBJ2-7, with 9 bases aligning to TRBD2. The germline V gene has CDR1 SEHNR and CDR2 FQNEAQ (reference sequence). The V and J ends lost 5 bases and 5 bases, in that order; junction bases with no gene match: 16. The CDR3 is 17 residues long. CDR3 DNA: TGTGCCAGCAGCGCCGCGCGCGGGCTAGCGGGGCACGACGAGCAGTACTTC. It translates to CASSAARGLAGHDEQYF.

This clonotype has more than one count but fewer than ten. The chain joins TRBV2 to TRBJ2-7, with D unclear. Germline V gene sequence: CDR1 SNHLY, CDR2 FYNNEI. V was cut by 0 bases and J by 0 bases, with 3 bases left in between. The CDR3 loop spans 13 amino acids. For the CDR3, the DNA is TGTGCCAGCAGTGAAGCAGCCTCCTACGAGCAGTACTTC. Its protein is CASSEAASYEQYF.

About this clonotype: The junction differs from germline at one of its ends, possibly a read error. This chain links TRBV24-1 with TRBJ2-6; perhaps TRBD1 as D (5 bases). CDR1 KGHDR and CDR2 SFDVKD come from the germline V gene. The CDR3 is 15 amino acids. CDR3 in amino acids: CATSVDVSGANVRTF. The CDR3 DNA follows: TGTGCCACCAGTGTAGATGTCTCTGGGGCCAACGTCCGGACTTTC.

The genes are TRBV7-8 and TRBJ1-1, with D possibly TRBD1 on 5 matching bases. The V gene's germline CDR1 is SGHVS and CDR2 FQNEAQ. This CDR3 region has 13 residues. Deletions cut 10 bases from V and 4 bases from J, with 16 bases between. The CDR3 loop reads CATERDPGTEAFF. DNA of the CDR3: TGTGCCACGGAGCGGGACCCGGGCACTGAAGCTTTCTTT. Together with reference TRBV7-8 and TRBJ1-1, the CDR3 gives the full variable domain: GAGVSQSPRYKVAKRGQDVALRCDPISGHVSLFWYQQALGQGPEFLTYFQNEAQLDKSGLPSDRFFAERPEGSVSTLKIQRTQQEDSAVYLCATERDPGTEAFFGQGTRLTVV.

The chain recombines TRBV6-2 or TRBV6-3 with TRBJ2-3; maybe TRBD1 (5 bases). The CDR3 is made up of 16 amino acids. V was shortened by 0 bases and J by 1 base, with 11 bases between the two germline ends. In germline, CDR1 is MNHEY, CDR2 SVGEGT. CDR3 coding DNA: TGTGCCAGCAGTTACTCGAGTACAGGTCGCACAGATACGCAGTATTTT. It translates to CASSYSSTGRTDTQYF.